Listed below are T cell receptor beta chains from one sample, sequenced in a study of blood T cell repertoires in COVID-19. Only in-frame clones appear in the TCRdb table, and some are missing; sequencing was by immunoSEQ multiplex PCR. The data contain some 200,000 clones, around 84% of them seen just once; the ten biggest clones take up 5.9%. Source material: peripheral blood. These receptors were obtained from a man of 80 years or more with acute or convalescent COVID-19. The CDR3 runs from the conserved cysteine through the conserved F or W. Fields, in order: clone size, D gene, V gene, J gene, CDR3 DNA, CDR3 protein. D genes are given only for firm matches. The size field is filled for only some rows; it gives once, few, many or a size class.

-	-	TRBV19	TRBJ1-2	TGTGCCAGCTGCGGTCTCACTGGCTATGGCTACACCTTC	CASCGLTGYGYTF
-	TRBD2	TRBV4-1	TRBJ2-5	TGCGCCAGCAGCCAGAACCCCGGACTAGCGGGAGTGGGAGAGACCCAGTACTTC	CASSQNPGLAGVGETQYF
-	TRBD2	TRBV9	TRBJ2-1	TGTGCCAGCAGCGGACCAGCGGGAGTCTTCAATGAGCAGTTCTTC	CASSGPAGVFNEQFF
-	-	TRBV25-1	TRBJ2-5	TGTGCCAGCAGTCCTGAAGCTAGGGGGGAGACCCAGTACTTC	CASSPEARGETQYF
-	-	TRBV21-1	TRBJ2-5	TGTGCCAGCAGCAAACATCAGGGGGCAGAGACCCAGTACTTC	CASSKHQGAETQYF
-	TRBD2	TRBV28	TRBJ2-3	TGTGCCAGCAAGCGGGAGAACACAGATACGCAGTATTTT	CASKRENTDTQYF
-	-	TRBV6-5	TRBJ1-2	TGTGCCAGCGGAAGGGGATTTGAAGGCTACACCTTC	CASGRGFEGYTF
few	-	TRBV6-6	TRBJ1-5	TGTGCCAGCAATCGGGACCCCCCCGGGGTAGCGGGTCAGCCCCAGCATTTT	CASNRDPPGVAGQPQHF
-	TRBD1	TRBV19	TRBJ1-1	TGTGCCAGTAGTATCGGGTGGACAGGGTATATCGTGGACACTGAAGCTTTCTTT	CASSIGWTGYIVDTEAFF
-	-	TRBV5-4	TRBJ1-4	TGTGCCAGCAGCTTCAACACAGGAAGGTGGCTGTCTAATGAAAAACTGTTTTTT	CASSFNTGRWLSNEKLFF
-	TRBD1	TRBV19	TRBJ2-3	TGTGCCAGTAGCGAAACAGGGGGCAAAGATACGCAGTATTTT	CASSETGGKDTQYF
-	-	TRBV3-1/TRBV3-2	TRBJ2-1	TGTGCCAGCAGCCAAGCTCTGACAGGTCGTAATGAGCAGTTCTTC	CASSQALTGRNEQFF
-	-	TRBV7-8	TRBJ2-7	TGTGCCAGCAGCGGCCGTGCTAGCGACTCCTACGAGCAGTACTTC	CASSGRASDSYEQYF
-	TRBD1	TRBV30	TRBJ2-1	TGTGCCTGGAGCCGGGACAGGGTCTACAATGAGCAGTTCTTC	CAWSRDRVYNEQFF
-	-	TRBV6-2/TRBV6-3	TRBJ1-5	TGTGCCAGCAGTTACTCGTGGGGGAGGGAACAGCCCCAGCATTTT	CASSYSWGREQPQHF
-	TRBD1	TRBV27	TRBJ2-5	TGTGCCAGCAGCCCAGGGGGTAGCGCGAATGTCTACCAAGAGACCCAGTACTTC	CASSPGGSANVYQETQYF
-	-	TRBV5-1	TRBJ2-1	TGCGCCAGCAGCTCGGGCGGGACCTACAATGAGCAGTTCTTC	CASSSGGTYNEQFF
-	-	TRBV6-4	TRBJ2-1	TGTGCCAGCACCCCCGGGCTAGCCATCTACAATGAGCAGTTCTTC	CASTPGLAIYNEQFF
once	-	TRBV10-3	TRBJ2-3	TGTGCCATCGGGGTAGGGCTAGCAGCCTCCACAGATACGCAGTATTTT	CAIGVGLAASTDTQYF
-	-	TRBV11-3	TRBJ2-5	TGTGCCAGCAGCAAAAACGCGCAAGAGACCCAGTACTTC	CASSKNAQETQYF
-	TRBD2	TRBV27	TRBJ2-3	TGTGCCAGCAGTACCTTGGGTAGACCGGGACTAATGAGCTATTTT	CASSTLGRPGLMSYF
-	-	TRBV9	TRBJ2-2	TGTGCCAGCAGCTTACAGGGCGGCAACACCGGGGAGCTGTTTTTT	CASSLQGGNTGELFF
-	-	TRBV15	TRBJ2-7	TGTGCCACCAGCAGAGATGGGCAGGGCAGGTCCTACGAGCAGTACTTC	CATSRDGQGRSYEQYF
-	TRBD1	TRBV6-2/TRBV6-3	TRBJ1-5	TGTGCCAGCAGTTATGTGGGACAGTTGATCCAGCCCCAGCATTTT	CASSYVGQLIQPQHF
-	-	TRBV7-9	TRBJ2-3	TGTGCCAGCAGCTTATTATTGGGAGTAAGCACAGATACGCAGTATTTT	CASSLLLGVSTDTQYF
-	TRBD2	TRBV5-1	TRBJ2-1	TGCGCCAGCAGCCAACTACCAGGACTAGCGGCGGACAATGAGCAGTTCTTC	CASSQLPGLAADNEQFF
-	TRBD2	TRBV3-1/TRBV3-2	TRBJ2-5	TGTGCCGCCGGGACTAGCGTCGAAGAGACCCAGTACTTC	CAAGTSVEETQYF
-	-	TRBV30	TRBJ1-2	TGTGCCTGGACCCTGGGGGCAGGGATCGCCTATGGCTACACCTTC	CAWTLGAGIAYGYTF
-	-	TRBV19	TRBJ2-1	TGTGCCAGTGCTAACCCCGCAAATCAGCAGTTCTTC	CASANPANQQFF
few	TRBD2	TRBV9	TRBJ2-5	TGTGCCAGCAGCCTCGGGACTAGCGGGGGGAAAGAGACCCAGTACTTC	CASSLGTSGGKETQYF
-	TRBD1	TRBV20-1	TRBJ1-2	TGCAGTGCGGGACAGGGGGTTGGCTACACCTTC	CSAGQGVGYTF
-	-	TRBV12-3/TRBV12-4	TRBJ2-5	TGTGCCAGCAGCGTGAGGCCGGAGACCCAGTACTTC	CASSVRPETQYF
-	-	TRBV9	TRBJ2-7	TGTGCCAGCAGCGTAGAATGGGGGCATTCCTACGAGCAGTACTTC	CASSVEWGHSYEQYF